The rows below give T cell receptor beta chains drawn from one sample of a study of T cells in localized non-small cell lung cancer. Assay used: immunoSEQ multiplex PCR; TCRdb lists only in-frame clones, some missing. This sample yields around 4,000 clones, of which roughly a third are seen a single time; about a sixth belongs to the top ten. The material was lung tumor tissue, obtained before any cancer treatment. These receptor sequences come from a man between 40 and 70 years old with stage II squamous cell lung carcinoma. The CDR3 runs from the conserved cysteine through the conserved F or W. A D gene is named only where the DNA matches it firmly. The size field is filled for only some rows; it gives once, few, many or a size class.

>.|TRBV18|.|TRBJ1-1|13
TGTGCCAGCTCACCGGTGGGGAGACCCCAGGCTTTCTTT
CASSPVGRPQAFF
>TRBD1|TRBV29-1|.|TRBJ2-7|13
TGCAGCGCCCGACAGGGGGCGCGGGGGGAGCAGTACTTC
CSARQGARGEQYF
>TRBD1|TRBV16|.|TRBJ1-2|14
TGTGCCAGCAGCCAATCGATACAGGGGGAACGCTACACCTTC
CASSQSIQGERYTF
>TRBD1|TRBV11-3|many|TRBJ1-2|16
TGTGCCAGCACCAGGACAGGGGGCTCGCTAGGCTATGGCTACACCTTC
CASTRTGGSLGYGYTF
>.|TRBV29-1|few|TRBJ1-1|12
TGCAGCGTGGGGACGGGGGCCACTGAAGCTTTCTTT
CSVGTGATEAFF
>TRBD1|TRBV10-2|.|TRBJ1-2|13
TGCGCCAGCAGTTTTCGGACAGGGGAAGGCTACACCTTC
CASSFRTGEGYTF
>TRBD2|TRBV19|.|TRBJ2-2|15
TGTGCCAGTAGTCGGGTAGCGGGACCCACCGGGGAGCTGTTTTTT
CASSRVAGPTGELFF
>.|TRBV18|.|TRBJ1-1|14
TGTGCCAGCTCGACCCGACGGGTGAACACTGAAGCTTTCTTT
CASSTRRVNTEAFF
>.|TRBV7-8|.|TRBJ1-3|16
TGTGCCAGCAGCCCGGGGGAGGCCTATTCTGGAAACACCATATATTTT
CASSPGEAYSGNTIYF
>TRBD1|TRBV6-8|.|TRBJ1-6|13
TGTGCCAGCAGTCGAGGGACAGATTCACCCCTCCACTTT
CASSRGTDSPLHF
>.|TRBV2|.|TRBJ2-5|14
TGTGCCAGCAGCCCCTCTGCTAGCTTCGAGACCCAGTACTTC
CASSPSASFETQYF
>TRBD2|TRBV19|.|TRBJ2-1|17
TGTGCCAGTAGTATAGATCTGGCTAGCGGGGCTTACAATGAGCAGTTCTTC
CASSIDLASGAYNEQFF
>.|TRBV19|.|TRBJ1-5|15
TGTGCCAGTAGCCGACTCCGTGGGAGCAATCAGCCCCAGCATTTT
CASSRLRGSNQPQHF
>.|TRBV19|.|TRBJ1-2|14
TGTGCCAGTAGTATACGAGGGGATTCGGGAGGCTACACCTTC
CASSIRGDSGGYTF
>.|TRBV6-8|large|TRBJ1-6|15
TGTGCCAGCACTCAAGGGGGGGTGGATAATTCACCCCTCCACTTT
CASTQGGVDNSPLHF
>TRBD1|TRBV18|few|TRBJ1-6|16
TGTGCCAGCTCACCTGGGCCGACAGGGCTTGGGGGACCCCTCCACTTT
CASSPGPTGLGGPLHF
>TRBD2|TRBV11-1|.|TRBJ2-3|17
TGTGCCAGCAGCCCTAGGGCGGGGACTAGCGGGACAAATACGCAGTATTTT
CASSPRAGTSGTNTQYF
>TRBD2|TRBV11-3|medium-sized|TRBJ2-1|15
TGTGCCAGCAGCTTAGAGGTAGCGGGAGCTGATGAGCAGTTCTTC
CASSLEVAGADEQFF
>.|TRBV6-8|.|TRBJ1-2|14
TGTGCCAGCAGTTCCTACGGGACGGACTATGGCTACACCTTC
CASSSYGTDYGYTF
>TRBD2|TRBV29-1|.|TRBJ2-7|17
TGCAGCGTTGGGGGACTAGCGGGGACGCAAAGCTCCTACGAGCAGTACTTC
CSVGGLAGTQSSYEQYF
>.|TRBV6-7|.|TRBJ2-1|13
TGTGCCATCAAGGGGTCCCTTGGGAATGAGCAGTTCTTC
CAIKGSLGNEQFF
>.|TRBV19|.|TRBJ1-2|12
TGTGCCAGTAGCTCAGGAGGACGGGGCTACACCTTC
CASSSGGRGYTF
>.|TRBV11-3|few|TRBJ1-2|15
TGTGCCAGCAGCTTAGAGGTTGGCAGGGCTGTCGGCTACACCTTC
CASSLEVGRAVGYTF
>.|TRBV11-3|.|TRBJ2-7|15
TGTGCCAGCACCCTGGGAGCGGCTCCCTCCTACGAGCAGTACTTC
CASTLGAAPSYEQYF
>TRBD2|TRBV30|few|TRBJ2-7|13
TGTGCCTGGAGTGTTGCGGGAGGGGACGAGCAGTACTTC
CAWSVAGGDEQYF
>TRBD2|TRBV5-1|.|TRBJ2-2|16
TGCGCCAGCAGCGCGGGACTAGCGGGAGGTCACGGGGAGCTGTTTTTT
CASSAGLAGGHGELFF
>.|TRBV6-8|.|TRBJ1-1|15
TGTGCCAGCAGTGGTAATTACGGAAAGAACACTGAAGCTTTCTTT
CASSGNYGKNTEAFF
>TRBD1|TRBV11-3|.|TRBJ2-2|15
TGTGCCAGCATTAGAGAGGGGGCGATAACCGGGGAGCTGTTTTTT
CASIREGAITGELFF
>.|TRBV11-3|.|TRBJ2-5|15
TGTGCCAGCAGCTCCTCCCGTAGGAGTCAAGAGACCCAGTACTTC
CASSSSRRSQETQYF